The T cell receptor (beta chain) described here comes from a study of shared clonotypes between healthy human individuals. Study outcomes and limitations: Estimated richness was generally greater in naive than memory subsets.

This clone is a singleton in its sample. Its antigen is as yet unknown. Deletions cut 4 bases from V and 1 base from J, with 11 bases between. CDR1 is SGHDT and CDR2 is YYEEEE in the germline V gene. This CDR3 spans 14 amino acids. Some clones are missing from TCRdb's copy, which holds only in-frame ones; the method was immunoSEQ multiplex PCR. The data show 560,000 or so clones, roughly 96% seen once. Naive CD8 populations comprised CD45RO-negative cells positively selected for CCR7, excluding terminally differentiated effector memory CD45RA+ cells. This TCR derives from a young woman in good health. V and J are TRBV5-6 and TRBJ2-5, with D possibly matching TRBD2 (6 bases). Material for sequencing was naive CD8+ T cells sorted from blood. CDR3 protein: CASSGGGFQETQYF. DNA of the CDR3: TGTGCCAGCAGCGGGGGAGGATTCCAAGAGACCCAGTACTTC.